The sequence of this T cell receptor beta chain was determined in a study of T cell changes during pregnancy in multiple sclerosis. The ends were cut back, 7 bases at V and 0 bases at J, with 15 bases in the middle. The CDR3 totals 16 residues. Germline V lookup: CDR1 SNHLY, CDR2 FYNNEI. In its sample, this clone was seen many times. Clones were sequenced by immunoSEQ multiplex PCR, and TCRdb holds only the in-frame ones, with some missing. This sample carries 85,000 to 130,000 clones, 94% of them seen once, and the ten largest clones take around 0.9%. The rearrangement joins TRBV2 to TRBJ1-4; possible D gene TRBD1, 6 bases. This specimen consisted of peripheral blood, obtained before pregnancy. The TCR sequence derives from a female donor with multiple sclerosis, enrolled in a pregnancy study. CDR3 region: CASNDRGGATNEKLFF. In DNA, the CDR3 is TGTGCCAGCAACGATAGGGGGGGAGCAACTAATGAAAAACTGTTTTTT.